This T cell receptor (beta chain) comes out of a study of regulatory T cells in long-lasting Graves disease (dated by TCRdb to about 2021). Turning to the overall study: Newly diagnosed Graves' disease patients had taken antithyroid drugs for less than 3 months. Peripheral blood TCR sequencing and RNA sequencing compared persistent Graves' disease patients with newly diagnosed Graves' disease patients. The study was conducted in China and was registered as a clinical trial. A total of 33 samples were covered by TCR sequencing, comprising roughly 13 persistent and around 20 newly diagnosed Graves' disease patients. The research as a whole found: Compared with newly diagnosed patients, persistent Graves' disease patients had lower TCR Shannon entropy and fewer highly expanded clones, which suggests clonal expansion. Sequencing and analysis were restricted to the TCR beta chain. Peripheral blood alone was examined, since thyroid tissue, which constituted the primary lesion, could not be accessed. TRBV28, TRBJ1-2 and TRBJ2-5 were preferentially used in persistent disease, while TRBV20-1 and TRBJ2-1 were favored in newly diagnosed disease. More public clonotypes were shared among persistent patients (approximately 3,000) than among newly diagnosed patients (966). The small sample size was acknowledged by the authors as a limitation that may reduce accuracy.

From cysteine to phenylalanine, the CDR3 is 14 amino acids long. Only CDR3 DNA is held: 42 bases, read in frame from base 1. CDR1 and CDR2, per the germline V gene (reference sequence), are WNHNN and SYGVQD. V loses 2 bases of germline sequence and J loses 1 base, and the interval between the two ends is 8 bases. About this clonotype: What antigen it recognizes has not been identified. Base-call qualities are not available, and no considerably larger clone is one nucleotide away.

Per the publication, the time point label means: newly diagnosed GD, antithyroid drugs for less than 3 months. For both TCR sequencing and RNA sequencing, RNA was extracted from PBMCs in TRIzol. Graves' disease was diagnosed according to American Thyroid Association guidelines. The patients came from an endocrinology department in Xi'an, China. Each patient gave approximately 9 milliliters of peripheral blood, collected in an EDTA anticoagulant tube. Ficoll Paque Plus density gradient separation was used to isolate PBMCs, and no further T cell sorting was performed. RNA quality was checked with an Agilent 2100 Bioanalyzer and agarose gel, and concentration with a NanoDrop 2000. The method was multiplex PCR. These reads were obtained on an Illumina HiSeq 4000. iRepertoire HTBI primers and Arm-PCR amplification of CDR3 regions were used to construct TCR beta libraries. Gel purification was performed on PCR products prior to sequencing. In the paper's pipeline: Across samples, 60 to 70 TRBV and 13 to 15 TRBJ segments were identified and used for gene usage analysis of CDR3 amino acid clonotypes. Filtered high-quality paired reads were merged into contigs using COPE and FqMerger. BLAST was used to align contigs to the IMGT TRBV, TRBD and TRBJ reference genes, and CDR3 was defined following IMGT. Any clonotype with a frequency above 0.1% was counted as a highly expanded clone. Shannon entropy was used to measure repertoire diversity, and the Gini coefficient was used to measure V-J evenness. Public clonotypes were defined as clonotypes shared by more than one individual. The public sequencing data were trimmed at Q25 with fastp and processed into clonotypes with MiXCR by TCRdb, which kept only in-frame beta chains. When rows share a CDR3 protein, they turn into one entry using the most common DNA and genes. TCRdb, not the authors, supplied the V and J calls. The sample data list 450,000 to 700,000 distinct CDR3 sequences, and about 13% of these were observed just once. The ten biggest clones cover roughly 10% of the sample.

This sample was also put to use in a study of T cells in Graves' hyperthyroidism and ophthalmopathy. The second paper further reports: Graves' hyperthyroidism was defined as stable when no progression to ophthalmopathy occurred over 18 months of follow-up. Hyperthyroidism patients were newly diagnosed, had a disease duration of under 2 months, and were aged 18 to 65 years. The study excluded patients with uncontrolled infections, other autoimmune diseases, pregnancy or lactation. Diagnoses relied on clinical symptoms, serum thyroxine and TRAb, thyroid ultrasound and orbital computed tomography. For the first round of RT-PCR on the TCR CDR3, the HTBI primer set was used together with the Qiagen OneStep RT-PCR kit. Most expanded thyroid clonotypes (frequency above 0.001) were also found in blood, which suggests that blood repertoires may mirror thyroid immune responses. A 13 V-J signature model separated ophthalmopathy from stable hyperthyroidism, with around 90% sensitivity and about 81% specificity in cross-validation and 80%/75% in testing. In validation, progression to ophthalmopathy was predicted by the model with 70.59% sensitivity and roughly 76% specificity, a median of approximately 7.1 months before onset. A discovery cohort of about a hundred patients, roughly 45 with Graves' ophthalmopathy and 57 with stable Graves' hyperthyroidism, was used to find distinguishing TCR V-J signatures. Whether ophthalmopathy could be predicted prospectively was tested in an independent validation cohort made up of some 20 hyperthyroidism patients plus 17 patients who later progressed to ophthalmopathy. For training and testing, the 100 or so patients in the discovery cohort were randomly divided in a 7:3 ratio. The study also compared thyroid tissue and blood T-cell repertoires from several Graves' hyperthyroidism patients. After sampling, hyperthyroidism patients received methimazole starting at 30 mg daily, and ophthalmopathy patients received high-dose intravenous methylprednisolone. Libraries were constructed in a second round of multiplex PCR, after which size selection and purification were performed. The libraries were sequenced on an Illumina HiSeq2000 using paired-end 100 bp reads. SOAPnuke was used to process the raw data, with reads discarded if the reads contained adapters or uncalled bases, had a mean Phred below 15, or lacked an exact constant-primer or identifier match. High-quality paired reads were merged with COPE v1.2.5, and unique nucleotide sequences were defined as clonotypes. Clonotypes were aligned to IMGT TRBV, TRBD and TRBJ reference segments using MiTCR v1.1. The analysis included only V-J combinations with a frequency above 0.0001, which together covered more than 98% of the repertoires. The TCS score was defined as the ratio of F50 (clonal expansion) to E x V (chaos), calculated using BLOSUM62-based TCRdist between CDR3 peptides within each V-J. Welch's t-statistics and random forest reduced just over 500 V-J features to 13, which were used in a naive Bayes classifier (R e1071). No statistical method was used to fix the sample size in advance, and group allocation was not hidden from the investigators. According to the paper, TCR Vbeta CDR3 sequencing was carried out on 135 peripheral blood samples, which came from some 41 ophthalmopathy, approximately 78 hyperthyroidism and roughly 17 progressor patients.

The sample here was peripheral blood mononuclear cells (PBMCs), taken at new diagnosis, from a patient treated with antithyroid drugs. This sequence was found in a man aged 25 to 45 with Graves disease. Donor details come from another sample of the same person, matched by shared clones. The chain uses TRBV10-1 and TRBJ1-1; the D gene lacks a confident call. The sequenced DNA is TGCGCCAGCAGTGAGGAGAGGGCGAACACTGAAGCTTTCTTT. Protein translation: CASSEERANTEAFF.